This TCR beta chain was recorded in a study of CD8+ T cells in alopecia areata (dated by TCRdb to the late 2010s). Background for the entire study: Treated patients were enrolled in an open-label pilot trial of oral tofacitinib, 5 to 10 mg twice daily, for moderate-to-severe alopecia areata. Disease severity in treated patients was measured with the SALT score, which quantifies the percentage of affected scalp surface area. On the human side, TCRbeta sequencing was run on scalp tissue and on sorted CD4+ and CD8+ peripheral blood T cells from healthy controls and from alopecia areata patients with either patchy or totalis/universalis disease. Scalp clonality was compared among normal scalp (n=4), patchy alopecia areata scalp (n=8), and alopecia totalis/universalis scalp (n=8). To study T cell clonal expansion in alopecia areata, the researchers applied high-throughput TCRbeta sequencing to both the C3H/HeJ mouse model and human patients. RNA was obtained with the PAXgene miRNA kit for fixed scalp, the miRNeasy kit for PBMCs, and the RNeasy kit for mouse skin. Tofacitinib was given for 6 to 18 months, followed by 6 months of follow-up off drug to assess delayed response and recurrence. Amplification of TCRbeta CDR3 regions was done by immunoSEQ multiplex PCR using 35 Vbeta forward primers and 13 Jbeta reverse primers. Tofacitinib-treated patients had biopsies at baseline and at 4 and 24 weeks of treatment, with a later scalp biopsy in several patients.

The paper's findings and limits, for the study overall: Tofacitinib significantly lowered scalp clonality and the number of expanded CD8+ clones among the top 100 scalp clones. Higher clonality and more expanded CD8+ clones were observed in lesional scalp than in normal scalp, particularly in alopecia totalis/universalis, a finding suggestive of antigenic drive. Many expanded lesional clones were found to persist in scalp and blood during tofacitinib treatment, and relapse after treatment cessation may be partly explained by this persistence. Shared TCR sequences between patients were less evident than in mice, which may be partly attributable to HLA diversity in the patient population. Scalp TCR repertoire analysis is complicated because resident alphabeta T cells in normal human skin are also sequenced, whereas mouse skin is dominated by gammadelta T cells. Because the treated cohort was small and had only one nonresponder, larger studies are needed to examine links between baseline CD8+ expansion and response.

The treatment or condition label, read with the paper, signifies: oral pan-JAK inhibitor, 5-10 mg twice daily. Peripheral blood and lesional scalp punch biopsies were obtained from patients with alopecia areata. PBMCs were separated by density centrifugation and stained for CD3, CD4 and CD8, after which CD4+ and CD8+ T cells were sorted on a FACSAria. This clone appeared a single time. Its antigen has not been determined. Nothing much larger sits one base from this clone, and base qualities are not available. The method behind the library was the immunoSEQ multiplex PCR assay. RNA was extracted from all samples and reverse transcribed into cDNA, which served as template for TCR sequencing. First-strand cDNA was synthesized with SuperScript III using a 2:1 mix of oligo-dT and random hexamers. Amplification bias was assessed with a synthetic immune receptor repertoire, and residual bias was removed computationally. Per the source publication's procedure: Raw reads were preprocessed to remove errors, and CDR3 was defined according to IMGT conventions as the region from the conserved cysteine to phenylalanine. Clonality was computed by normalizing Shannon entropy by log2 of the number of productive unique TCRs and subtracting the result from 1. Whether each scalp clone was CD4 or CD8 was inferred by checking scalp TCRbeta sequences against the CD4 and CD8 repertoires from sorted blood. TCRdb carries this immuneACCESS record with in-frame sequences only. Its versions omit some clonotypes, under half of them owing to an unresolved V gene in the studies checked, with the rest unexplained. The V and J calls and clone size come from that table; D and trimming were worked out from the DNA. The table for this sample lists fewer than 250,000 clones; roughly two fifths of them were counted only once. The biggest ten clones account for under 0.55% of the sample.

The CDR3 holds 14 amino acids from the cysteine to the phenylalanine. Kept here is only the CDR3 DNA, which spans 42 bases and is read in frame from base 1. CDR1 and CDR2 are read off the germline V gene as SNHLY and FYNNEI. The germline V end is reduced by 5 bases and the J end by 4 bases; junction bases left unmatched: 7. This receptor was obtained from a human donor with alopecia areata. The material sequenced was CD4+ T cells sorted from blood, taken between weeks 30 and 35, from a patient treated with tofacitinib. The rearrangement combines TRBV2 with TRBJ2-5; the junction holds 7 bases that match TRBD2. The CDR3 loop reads CASSPGLEGETQYF. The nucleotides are TGTGCCAGCAGTCCAGGACTAGAAGGAGAGACCCAGTACTTC.